Given below is one T cell receptor (beta chain) in context. V lost 3 bases and J lost 1; bases outside the gene matches: 13. Germline CDR1 reads LNHDA; CDR2 reads SQIVND (reference sequence). This CDR3 has 18 amino acids. In building TCR beta libraries, iRepertoire HTBI primers were used together with Arm-PCR of CDR3 regions. TCRdb re-analysed the multiplex PCR reads in MiXCR, keeping a single row per CDR3 protein. This table has 200,000 to 250,000 distinct CDR3 sequences, less than 20% appearing once. This entry belongs to a study of regulatory T cells in long-lasting Graves disease. Time point here: newly diagnosed GD, antithyroid drugs for less than 3 months. Preparation of the TCR library used RNA extracted from PBMCs. These data were also filed under a second study, of T cells in Graves' hyperthyroidism and ophthalmopathy.

Sequenced here: peripheral blood mononuclear cells (PBMCs), sampled at new diagnosis, from a patient treated with antithyroid drugs. J is TRBJ2-5 and V is TRBV19, with TRBD2 identical over 8 bases. This receptor was obtained from a young woman with Graves disease. CDR3 sequence: CASSMRREGVATQETQYF. Written as DNA, the CDR3 is TGTGCCAGTAGTATGCGCCGGGAGGGCGTAGCTACCCAAGAGACCCAGTACTTC.